This T cell receptor beta chain appears in the sequencing data of a study of cytomegalovirus exposure and HLA in healthy donors. PCR amplification relied on 60 Vbeta primers (plus 13 Jbeta primers). Produced via immunoSEQ multiplex PCR; TCRdb's table is partial and in-frame only. The sample lists roughly 140,000 clones; approximately 80% were seen once. Germline loops: CDR1 KGHSH, CDR2 LQKENI. The CDR3 consists of 15 residues. Trimming cost V 3 bases and J 3 bases; bases outside gene matches: 4. Sequencing input: PBMCs. This TCR was sampled from a woman in her fifties or sixties in good health and CMV-seropositive. The gene calls are TRBV18 and TRBJ2-1; the match to TRBD2 covers 8 bases. CDR3 coding DNA: TGTGCCAGCTCACCGAGCGGGAGTAACTACAATGAGCAGTTCTTC. Its protein product is CASSPSGSNYNEQFF.